Sequencing of this T cell receptor (beta chain) was carried out in a study of cytomegalovirus exposure and HLA in healthy donors (dated by TCRdb to 2016 to 2017). Background on the whole study: An earlier analysis of under 600 of the donors reported roughly 270 Gb of sequence data and 100 million to 130 million unique TCR beta sequences from about 179 million T cells. An early release covering over 500 HLA-typed donors comprised about 290 gigabases of sequencing data and around 80 million unique TCR sequences. The genetic ancestry cluster associated with self-reported Caucasian donors included approximately 85% of the 350 to 500 genotyped donors. The study was designed to test whether signatures of past pathogen exposure could be identified by cataloging public T cell receptors. Using immunosequencing, the study profiled T cell repertoires from 666 subjects and related those repertoires to cytomegalovirus serostatus. In addition to the first cohort of around 670 subjects, a separate validation cohort of over 90 different subjects was used. The study combined high-throughput TCR immunosequencing, statistical association of individual TCRs with disease status, and machine learning to predict cytomegalovirus infection status. In a later analysis, previously published TCR beta repertoires from hundreds of donors were re-analyzed and high-resolution HLA genotyping was added so that TCR occurrence patterns could be studied. In the later analysis, no new phenotypic data were used to find candidate immune exposures; instead, reliance was placed on TCR beta sequences and their occurrence across donors. An earlier analysis of more than 450 of the donors used high-throughput TCR beta sequencing to judge whether each TCR beta V gene segment behaved as functional or pseudogenic. Alongside the repertoire data, information on donor age, sex, ethnicity and CMV serostatus was compiled. A later genetic analysis used genome-wide SNP genotypes for about 60% of the roughly 670 donors, treating that subset as a discovery cohort. All discovery cohort repertoires had been generated on a single sequencing platform. Both class I and class II loci were covered by HLA typing, at four-digit resolution. Typing coverage differed by locus: A, B, C, DRB1 and DQB1 were typed in roughly 620-630 donors, DQA1 in roughly 510, DPA1 in 600 to 610, and DPB1 in roughly 450. Several DR-DQ haplotypes were treated as single units for association and clustering because of strong linkage in the cohort. Across around 400 genotyped donors of the cohort, an average of about 240,000 unique TCR beta nucleotide sequences per donor were sequenced, and 15% to 20% of those sequences were non-productive. The paper as a whole reports these results and caveats: In vitro tests confirmed that three of the cytomegalovirus-associated TCR beta chains recognize cytomegalovirus antigens. Specific HLA alleles were associated with some 15,000 TCR beta sequences at a false discovery rate of 0.05 in a later analysis. Some 16 rarely observed V segments, including chromosome 9 orphons, were excluded from the earlier analysis of several hundred of the donors because counts were too low. The classifier was reported to diagnose cytomegalovirus status with high specificity and sensitivity in both the original cohort and the validation cohort. A later genetic analysis associated a missense DCLRE1C variant with V-gene and J-gene trimming of TCR beta chains, and an independent cohort replicated the association. According to a later analysis, TCR association rates differed among HLA loci, with DRB1 alleles showing the most associated TCRs and HLA-C alleles showing the fewest. This cohort had only TCR beta chains sequenced, and the lack of alpha or paired-chain data limited which features could be detected. CMV serostatus was the only immune exposure information available for the cohort. Compared with the roughly 700-donor mean, donors in an Asian-associated ancestry cluster had fewer N-insertions in productive TCRs, according to a later genetic analysis. Most CMV-associated TCR beta chains appeared to be HLA-restricted in a later analysis, and the HLA associations seemed to be driven largely by CMV exposure. Correlated functional status among segregating V segments might be attributable to linkage disequilibrium, but an unknown experimental factor could not be ruled out. A further reported finding was that TCR beta sequences accurately predicted the HLA-A and HLA-B alleles for most subjects in the first cohort. In a later analysis, several top co-occurrence clusters were reported to appear linked to parvovirus B19, influenza, CMV and Epstein-Barr virus. Most TCR sequences were observed very rarely across donors, whereas some public TCRs were present in many individuals. A cluster of highly shared sequence variants was judged likely to be a technical artifact of the sequencing pipeline. Sequencing depth was assumed to be roughly uniform across donors in the presence/absence analyses, though that assumption may not hold. A total of 150 or so TCR beta chains were listed by the study as associated with cytomegalovirus. Because HLA typing was unavailable for some donors at each locus, only the typed subset was used in association tests. Strong co-occurrence of HLA alleles, especially DR and DQ, made assigning TCR associations to individual alleles difficult. In an earlier analysis of several hundred of the donors, most TCR beta V segments were observed in productive rearrangements about 87% or about 30% of the time, broadly matching IMGT annotations. A later analysis found that HLA-associated TCR beta chains were more clonally expanded and had lower generation probabilities than equally common non-associated chains. Because the 87-base-pair reads could not distinguish some IMGT-functional V segments, including TRBV6-2 and TRBV6-3, those segments were excluded. According to the authors, the approach could potentially be generalized to other disease states and immunological phenotypes.

CDR1 ENHRY and CDR2 SYGVKD are derived from the germline V gene. The CDR3 contains 15 residues, cysteine and phenylalanine counted. Just the 45-base CDR3 DNA is kept, in frame starting at base 1. Compared with germline, V lacks 6 bases and J lacks 4 bases; bases without a gene match: 7. Preparation of the library involved the immunoSEQ multiplex PCR assay. A mixture of 60 forward primers for TCR Vbeta segments and 13 reverse primers for TCR Jbeta segments was used in the multiplex PCR. A multiplex PCR assay on genomic DNA amplified the CDR3 region of rearranged TCR beta genes. On the Illumina HiSeq System, the amplified TCR beta libraries were sequenced as 87-base-pair reads. The paper's processing steps were these. A later analysis tallied 75 million to 95 million unique TCR beta chains across the 700 or so repertoires, and approximately 11 million of those chains were shared by two or more donors. Raw reads were error-corrected and collapsed into unique sequences by a nearest-neighbor algorithm in which closely related sequences were merged to remove PCR and sequencing errors. Alignment of CDR3 sequences to IMGT reference sequences was used to assign V, D and J gene segments. For a sequence to be retained, at least a six-nucleotide match to both a V gene segment and a J gene segment was required. Rearrangements were classified as productive when the CDR3 lacked stop codons and remained in frame with V and J, and all other rearrangements were classified as non-productive. CDR3 was defined by IMGT convention, running from the second conserved V-encoded cysteine to the conserved J-encoded phenylalanine. The earlier analysis of 550 to 650 of the donors excluded any sequence lacking an unambiguous match to a single V gene segment. An earlier analysis of over 450 of the donors classified V segments as functional when productive rearrangements were above 56.7% and as segregating when the standard deviation between donors was above 5%. A statistical classification framework was built for diagnosing cytomegalovirus status from the catalog of TCR beta chain sequences. In a later analysis, V and J genes were assigned by comparing TCR nucleotide sequences against IMGT/GENE-DB human TR gene sequences. In a later analysis, CDR3 sequences and most-parsimonious VDJ recombination scenarios were assigned using the TCRdist pipeline. In a later analysis, each TCR beta chain was defined by its CDR3 amino acid sequence together with its V-gene family, and reads without a unique V-gene family were excluded. To address suspected cross-contamination and a sequencing artifact, a later analysis removed over 500 highly shared, low-generation-probability nucleotide sequences. For each public chain, a later analysis derived a clonal expansion index from normalized ranks of inferred template counts within each repertoire. In a later analysis, generation probabilities were computed with a VDJ recombination model fitted to out-of-frame rearrangements, and the resulting probabilities were checked against IGoR. A later analysis scored TCR-TCR, TCR-HLA and TCR-CMV co-occurrence with hypergeometric tests, applying a repertoire-size bias correction to TCR pairs. In a later analysis, false discovery rates were estimated by permuting HLA or CMV assignments 20 times. In a later analysis, co-occurring TCRs were grouped using DBSCAN, with TCRdist sequence similarity added in when clustering inside HLA-allele-positive subsets. For co-occurrence clustering, repertoires with fewer than 30,000 or more than 120,000 public chains were excluded, along with 5 or 6 repertoires with anomalous nucleotide sharing. In TCRdb, the immuneACCESS table is reduced to in-frame sequences with V and J assigned. These tables do not hold every clone; where another copy was compared, an unresolved V gene accounts for under half, and the others remain unexplained. The DNA was the basis for D and trimming; V, J and clone size are from that table. The sample data list about 150,000 clones, and around two thirds of these were observed just once. 2.1% of the sample is held by the ten biggest clonotypes.

The cohort was made up of 650 to 700 healthy bone marrow donors. Cohort members were all nominally healthy when sampled, although unrecorded immune exposures were likely present. The donor tested CMV seropositive, placing the donor among the approximately 290 seropositive members of the cohort. A peripheral blood sample was provided by each donor, and peripheral blood mononuclear cells were used for TCR beta sequencing. Genomic DNA was extracted from the blood cell samples with the Qiagen DNeasy Blood Extraction Kit. For this clone: Its antigen has not been determined. No qualities accompany the bases; no much larger clone lies one base away.

This TCR was recovered from a woman in her sixties in good health and CMV-seropositive. The chain is made from TRBV10-3 and TRBJ1-3; 9 central bases correspond to TRBD1. Sequenced sample: PBMCs. This receptor carries the CDR3 CAIRASGTGGNTIYF. The DNA sequence is TGTGCCATCAGGGCCTCCGGGACAGGGGGAAACACCATATATTTT.